This section outlines one T cell receptor beta chain sequence together with its context. As yet, its antigen is unknown. Vbeta (60) and Jbeta (13) primers were used in the PCR. Profiling relied on immunoSEQ multiplex PCR, and the TCRdb table lists in-frame clones only, not all of them. The sample consists of around 210,000 clones, more than 60% of them appearing once. The data derive from a study of cytomegalovirus exposure and HLA in healthy donors. Broader study findings: According to a later analysis, donors in an Asian-associated ancestry cluster reportedly had fewer N-insertions than the roughly 670-donor mean.

Trimming removed 0 bases at V and 3 bases at J, with 5 bases between. There are 13 residues in the CDR3. Germline values: CDR1 SGHAT, CDR2 FQNNGV. The genes are TRBV11-2 and TRBJ2-5, with D unresolved. Source material: PBMCs. The sequence came from a man aged 45-60 years in good health and CMV-seronegative. The CDR3: CASSLDPKETQYF. CDR3 DNA: TGTGCCAGCAGCTTAGATCCAAAAGAGACCCAGTACTTC. The complete variable domain, with remaining parts taken from reference TRBV11-2 and TRBJ2-5, reads EAGVAQSPRYKIIEKRQSVAFWCNPISGHATLYWYQQILGQGPKLLIQFQNNGVVDDSQLPKDRFSAERLKGVDSTLKIQPAKLEDSAVYLCASSLDPKETQYFGPGTRLLVL.